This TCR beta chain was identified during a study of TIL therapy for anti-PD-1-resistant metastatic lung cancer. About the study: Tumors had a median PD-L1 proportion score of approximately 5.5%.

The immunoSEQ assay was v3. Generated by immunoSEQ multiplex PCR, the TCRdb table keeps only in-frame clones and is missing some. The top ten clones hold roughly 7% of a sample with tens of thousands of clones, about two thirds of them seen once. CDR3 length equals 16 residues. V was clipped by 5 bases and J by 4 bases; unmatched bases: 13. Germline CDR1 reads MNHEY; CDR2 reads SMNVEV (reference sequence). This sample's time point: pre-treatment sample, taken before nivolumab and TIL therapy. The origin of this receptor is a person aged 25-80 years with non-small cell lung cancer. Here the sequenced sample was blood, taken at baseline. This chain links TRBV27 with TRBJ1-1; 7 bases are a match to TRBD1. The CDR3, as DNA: TGTGCCAGCAGTATACTCGCCGGGACAGCAGTCACTGAAGCTTTCTTT. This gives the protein CASSILAGTAVTEAFF.